This T cell receptor (beta chain) originates from a study of post-analysis software for immune sequencing data. Unique molecular identifiers were present in the TCR beta cDNA libraries. TCRdb called the PCR reads again in MiXCR, with one record for every CDR3 protein. The sample yields roughly 800,000 distinct CDR3 sequences, approximately 57% seen once. Germline lookup yields CDR1 DFQATT and CDR2 SNEGSKA (reference sequence). This CDR3 is 16 amino acids long. J lost 4 bases, V lost 1 base, and 8 bases had no gene match. The study's findings and limits: Multiple sclerosis patients had significantly lower normalized Chao1 diversity than controls. Five TRBV segments occurring more often in patients than controls included TRBV5-6, TRBV5-1 and TRBV20-1. Batch-mates among the samples co-clustered strongly by F measure.

In regard to this clonotype: The antigen is not known.

V and J are TRBV20-1 and TRBJ1-5; 9 nucleotides line up with TRBD1. The receptor's source is a girl aged 5 to 17 with multiple sclerosis. Sequencing was carried out using blood. This CDR3 is CSARGTGEDLNQPQHF. Here the CDR3 DNA reads TGCAGTGCTAGAGGGACAGGGGAGGATCTAAATCAGCCCCAGCATTTT.